This record looks at one TCR beta chain sequence and its context. The antigen remains unidentified. The CDR3 has 13 amino acids. The junction had 6 bases not matched to a gene; V was cut back by 6 bases and J by 7 bases. CDR1 MNHEY and CDR2 SVGEGT come from the germline V gene. The sample is drawn from a study of T cell repertoires in cytomegalovirus infection. Study in general: Public TCR beta signatures were indicative of both CMV infection and a matching HLA type. Broader study findings: The study identified carriers of CMV plus the relevant HLA from cumulative public TCR beta family frequency. CMV-specific TCR beta clonotypes restricted by HLA-C were the ones dominating the ex vivo response.

TCRdb itself ran the reads through MiXCR, one entry per CDR3 protein. This sample has more than 400,000 distinct CDR3 sequences; 26% occur once, and the top ten carry roughly an eighth. The sequencing input was PBMCs. The gene calls are TRBV6-2 or TRBV6-3 and TRBJ2-1, with 7 nucleotides matching TRBD1. This receptor was identified in a human donor in good health (CMV status not recorded). Some clones in this sample may be carry-over from other donors' samples. This chain's CDR3 is CASSATGVNEQFF. CDR3 bases: TGTGCCAGCAGCGCTACAGGGGTGAATGAGCAGTTCTTC.